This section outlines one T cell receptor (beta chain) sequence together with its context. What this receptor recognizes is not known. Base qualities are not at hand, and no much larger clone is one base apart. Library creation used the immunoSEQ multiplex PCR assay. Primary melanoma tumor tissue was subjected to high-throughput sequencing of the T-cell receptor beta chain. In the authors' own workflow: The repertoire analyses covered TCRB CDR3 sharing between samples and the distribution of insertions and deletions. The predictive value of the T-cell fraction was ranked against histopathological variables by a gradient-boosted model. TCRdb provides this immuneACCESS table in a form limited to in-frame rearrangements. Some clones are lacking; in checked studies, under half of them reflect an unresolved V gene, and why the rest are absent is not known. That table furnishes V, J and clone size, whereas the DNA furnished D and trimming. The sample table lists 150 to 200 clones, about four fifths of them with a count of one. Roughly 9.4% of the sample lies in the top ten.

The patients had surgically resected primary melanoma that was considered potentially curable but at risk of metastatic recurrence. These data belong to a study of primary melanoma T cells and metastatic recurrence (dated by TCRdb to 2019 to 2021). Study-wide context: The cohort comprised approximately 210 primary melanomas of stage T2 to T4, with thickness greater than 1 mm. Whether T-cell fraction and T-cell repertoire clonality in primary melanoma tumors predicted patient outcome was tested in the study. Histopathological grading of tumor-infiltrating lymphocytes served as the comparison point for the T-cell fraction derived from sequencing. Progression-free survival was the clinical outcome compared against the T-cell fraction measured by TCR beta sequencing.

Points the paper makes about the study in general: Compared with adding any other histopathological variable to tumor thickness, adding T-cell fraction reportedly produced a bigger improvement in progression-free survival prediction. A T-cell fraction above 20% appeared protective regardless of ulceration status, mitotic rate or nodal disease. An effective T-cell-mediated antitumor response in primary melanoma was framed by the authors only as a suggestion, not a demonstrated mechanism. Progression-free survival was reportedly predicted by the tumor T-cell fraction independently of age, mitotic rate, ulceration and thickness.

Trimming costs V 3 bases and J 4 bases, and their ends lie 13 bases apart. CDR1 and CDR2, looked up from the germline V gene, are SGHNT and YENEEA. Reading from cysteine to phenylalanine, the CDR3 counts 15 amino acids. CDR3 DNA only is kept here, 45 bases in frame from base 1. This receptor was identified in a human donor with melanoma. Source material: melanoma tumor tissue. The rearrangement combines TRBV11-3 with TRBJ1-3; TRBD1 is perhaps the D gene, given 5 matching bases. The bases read TGTGCCAGCAGCTTGCGGGGGGTTAGCGGAAACACCATATATTTT. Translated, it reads CASSLRGVSGNTIYF.